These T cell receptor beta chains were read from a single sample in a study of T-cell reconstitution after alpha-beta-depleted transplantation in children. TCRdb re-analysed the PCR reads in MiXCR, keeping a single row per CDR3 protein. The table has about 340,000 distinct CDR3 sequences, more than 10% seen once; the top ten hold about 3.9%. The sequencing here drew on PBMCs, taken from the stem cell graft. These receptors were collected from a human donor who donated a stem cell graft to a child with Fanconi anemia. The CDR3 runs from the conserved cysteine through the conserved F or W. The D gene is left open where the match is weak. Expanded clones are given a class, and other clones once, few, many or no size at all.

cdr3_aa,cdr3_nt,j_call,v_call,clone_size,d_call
CAWSATGSFSYEQYF,TGTGCCTGGAGTGCGACAGGGTCCTTCTCCTACGAGCAGTACTTC,TRBJ2-7,TRBV30,.,TRBD1
CATSGLEGTDTQYF,TGTGCCACCAGTGGCTTAGAGGGCACAGATACGCAGTATTTT,TRBJ2-3,TRBV24-1,few,.
CASSSGKQGGRETQYF,TGTGCCAGCAGCTCAGGCAAGCAGGGAGGGAGAGAGACCCAGTACTTC,TRBJ2-5,TRBV7-9,.,TRBD2
CASIGASGVRETQYF,TGTGCCAGCATCGGGGCTAGCGGGGTGAGAGAGACCCAGTACTTC,TRBJ2-5,TRBV2,few,TRBD2
CASSQEFRSNYGYTF,TGCGCCAGCAGCCAAGAATTTCGGTCCAACTATGGCTACACCTTC,TRBJ1-2,TRBV4-3,once,.
CASSDKTGGQETQYF,TGTGCCAGCAGCGATAAGACAGGAGGACAAGAGACCCAGTACTTC,TRBJ2-5,TRBV25-1,few,.
CSAPATSGAVSQYF,TGCAGTGCCCCTGCTACTAGTGGGGCGGTTTCCCAGTACTTC,TRBJ2-5,TRBV20-1,many,.
CASSQEGPGGQDTQYF,TGCGCCAGCAGCCAAGAAGGCCCAGGGGGGCAAGATACGCAGTATTTT,TRBJ2-3,TRBV4-3,.,.
CASSLEVGGNEQFF,TGTGCCAGCAGCTTGGAGGTAGGGGGGAATGAGCAGTTCTTC,TRBJ2-1,TRBV5-5,large,.
CASSLFGGVSYEQYF,TGTGCCAGCAGCCTATTCGGGGGGGTCTCCTACGAGCAGTACTTC,TRBJ2-7,TRBV7-9,.,TRBD2
CATSAAEGLVGEQFF,TGTGCCACCAGTGCCGCGGAGGGGTTAGTTGGTGAGCAGTTCTTC,TRBJ2-1,TRBV24-1,many,.
CASSVGGWEYGYTF,TGTGCCAGCAGCGTAGGTGGCTGGGAGTATGGCTACACCTTC,TRBJ1-2,TRBV9,few,.
CASSEEAGSSTDTQYF,TGTGCCAGCAGTGAAGAGGCGGGGTCTAGCACAGATACGCAGTATTTT,TRBJ2-3,TRBV6-1,once,.
CAISDGTEQFF,TGTGCCATCTCAGACGGGACAGAGCAGTTCTTC,TRBJ2-1,TRBV7-6,.,.
CAWSFGTQETQYF,TGTGCCTGGAGTTTCGGGACTCAAGAGACCCAGTACTTC,TRBJ2-5,TRBV30,.,.
CASSEVSYAFF,TGTGCCAGCAGTGAAGTCAGTTACGCTTTCTTT,TRBJ1-1,TRBV2,many,.
CASRTTGGETEAFF,TGTGCCAGCAGGACGACAGGGGGAGAAACTGAAGCTTTCTTT,TRBJ1-1,TRBV12-3/TRBV12-4,.,TRBD1
CASSFRTSGKDNEQFF,TGTGCCAGCAGCTTTAGGACCTCGGGAAAAGACAATGAGCAGTTCTTC,TRBJ2-1,TRBV5-6,few,.
CASSLVAGGAGNQPLHF,.,TRBJ1-5,TRBV12-3/TRBV12-4,.,.
CASSLGYNSPLHF,TGTGCCAGCAGCCTGGGGTATAATTCACCCCTCCACTTT,TRBJ1-6,TRBV6-6,few,.
CASAWEGLTDTQYF,TGTGCCAGCGCCTGGGAGGGGCTCACAGATACGCAGTATTTT,TRBJ2-3,TRBV7-9,few,TRBD2
CASSEHEGQPQHF,TGTGCCAGCAGTGAACACGAGGGACAGCCCCAGCATTTT,TRBJ1-5,TRBV25-1,.,.
CASSPDRTRGDTEAFF,TGTGCCAGCAGTCCAGACAGGACTAGGGGGGACACTGAAGCTTTCTTT,TRBJ1-1,TRBV5-4,few,.
CASSRRPPMNTEAFF,TGTGCCAGCAGCCGTCGGCCCCCAATGAACACTGAAGCTTTCTTT,TRBJ1-1,TRBV5-6,.,.
CSVEVGSGTQYF,TGCAGCGTTGAGGTGGGGTCAGGGACCCAGTACTTC,TRBJ2-5,TRBV29-1,.,.
CASSFSETMNTEAFF,TGCGCCAGCAGCTTTAGTGAAACGATGAACACTGAAGCTTTCTTT,TRBJ1-1,TRBV5-1,.,.
CASSEGNQPQHF,TGTGCCAGCAGTGAAGGCAATCAGCCCCAGCATTTT,TRBJ1-5,TRBV10-2,many,.
CASSYSIGISSGGRGFF,TGTGCCAGCAGTTACTCGATAGGGATTAGTAGCGGGGGCCGGGGGTTCTTC,TRBJ2-1,TRBV6-5,.,TRBD2
CASKNRGYTEAFF,TGTGCCAGCAAGAACAGGGGATACACTGAAGCTTTCTTT,TRBJ1-1,TRBV12-3/TRBV12-4,.,TRBD1
CASSLAQGSGNTIYF,TGTGCCAGCAGCTTAGCGCAGGGGTCGGGAAACACCATATATTTT,TRBJ1-3,TRBV7-8,many,.
CAILTSGLYNEQFF,TGTGCCATTTTGACTAGCGGACTATACAATGAGCAGTTCTTC,TRBJ2-1,TRBV7-9,many,TRBD2
CASSPRVTDWYEQYF,TGTGCCAGCAGTCCCCGGGTGACGGATTGGTACGAGCAGTACTTC,TRBJ2-7,TRBV6-2/TRBV6-3,few,.
CSAREGTARYSYNEQFF,TGCAGTGCTAGAGAGGGGACAGCACGATACTCCTACAATGAGCAGTTCTTC,TRBJ2-1,TRBV20-1,many,TRBD1
CASSGGLPGADGDWNSPLHF,TGTGCCAGCAGTGGGGGCCTACCCGGAGCGGACGGTGATTGGAATTCACCCCTCCACTTT,TRBJ1-6,TRBV12-3/TRBV12-4,few,.
CASSRTGNSPLHF,TGTGCCAGCAGCCGAACAGGGAATTCACCCCTCCACTTT,TRBJ1-6,TRBV6-6,many,.
CASSQSSGSGSPLHF,TGTGCCAGCAGCCAATCGTCAGGGTCGGGTTCACCCCTCCACTTT,TRBJ1-6,TRBV16,few,.
CASSGTGGYEQFF,TGTGCCAGCAGCGGGACAGGGGGGTATGAGCAGTTCTTC,TRBJ2-1,TRBV28,many,TRBD1
CASSYSHRGPNTGELFF,TGTGCCAGCAGTTACTCCCACAGGGGGCCGAACACCGGGGAGCTGTTTTTT,TRBJ2-2,TRBV6-2/TRBV6-3,.,TRBD1
CASSIGSGPMNTEAFF,TGTGCCAGTAGTATAGGGTCGGGCCCAATGAACACTGAAGCTTTCTTT,TRBJ1-1,TRBV19,many,.
CASSPPGQGHSEQFF,TGCGCCAGCAGCCCACCGGGACAGGGTCATAGTGAGCAGTTCTTC,TRBJ2-1,TRBV5-1,few,TRBD1
CASSQGQGYSEKLFF,TGCGCCAGCAGCCAAGGACAGGGTTATAGTGAAAAACTGTTTTTT,TRBJ1-4,TRBV4-1,many,TRBD1
CASSAKQGGTEAFF,TGCGCCAGCAGCGCCAAACAGGGAGGCACTGAAGCTTTCTTT,TRBJ1-1,TRBV5-1,.,.
CASSAGVGTSSPLHF,TGTGCCAGCAGTGCAGGCGTCGGGACTAGCTCACCCCTCCACTTT,TRBJ1-6,TRBV2,.,.
CASSWAGSSYNEQFF,TGCGCCAGCAGCTGGGCCGGTAGCTCCTACAATGAGCAGTTCTTC,TRBJ2-1,TRBV5-1,.,.
CASSLMRSGELFF,TGTGCCAGCAGCTTAATGAGAAGCGGGGAGCTGTTTTTT,TRBJ2-2,TRBV11-2,.,.
CASSLAPGARGTEAFF,TGTGCCAGCAGTTTAGCGCCCGGAGCTAGGGGCACTGAAGCTTTCTTT,TRBJ1-1,TRBV12-3/TRBV12-4,few,.
CAIKGLVGDYGYTF,TGTGCCATCAAGGGGTTGGTCGGCGACTATGGCTACACCTTC,TRBJ1-2,TRBV10-3,.,.
CASSLTADLQPQHF,TGTGCCAGCAGTTTAACGGCCGACTTGCAGCCCCAGCATTTT,TRBJ1-5,TRBV28,.,.
CASSFGQRPYEQYF,TGTGCCAGCAGCTTCGGACAGAGGCCCTACGAGCAGTACTTC,TRBJ2-7,TRBV7-2,.,.